This TCR beta chain was sequenced in a study of identical twins. One entry per CDR3 protein results from TCRdb running MiXCR on the 5' RACE reads. This table holds around 480,000 distinct CDR3 sequences, approximately 15% found once. The table lists this clonotype with a few counts. Its antigen is undetermined. Germline CDR1 LNHDA, CDR2 SQIVND (reference sequence). This CDR3 has 17 amino acids. The junction had 14 bases not matched to a gene; V was cut back by 6 bases and J by 5 bases. Overall study findings and caveats: Out-of-frame beta sequences exhibited a weaker degree of excess twin sharing.

The same data also contributed to another study, on yellow fever vaccine responses in identical twins.

The receptor was derived from a woman younger than 35 in good health. The chain employs TRBV19 and TRBJ2-2; 8 bases fit TRBD1. Input material: CD4+ T cells sorted from blood. CDR3 DNA: TGTGCCAGTAGGCCGAGCGGGCAGGGGGCGCGTACCGGGGAGCTGTTTTTT. This gives the protein CASRPSGQGARTGELFF.